This T cell receptor (beta chain) appears in the sequencing data of a study of shared clonotypes between healthy human individuals. Study-level background: Per-donor plates numbered three CD4 naive, three CD4 memory, two CD8 naive and one CD8 memory.

The CDR3 runs 16 residues. Germline CDR1 GTSNPN, CDR2 SVGIG (reference sequence). V dropped 7 bases and J dropped 6 bases, with 25 bases sitting between them. Assay execution took place at the deep level. In the authors' methods: Owing to the provision of junction-only sequences devoid of quality scores by immunoSEQ, filtering differed. Using immunoSEQ multiplex PCR, the repertoire was profiled, and TCRdb retains in-frame clones only, with some absent. D and trimming were read from the DNA, whereas the V and J calls and clone size are those reported in that table. The repertoire consists of about 2 million clones, with about 95% occurring once and the leading ten covering 1.2%. Naive-designated CD8 cells lacked CD45RO, were positively enriched for CCR7, and omitted terminally differentiated effector memory CD45RA+ cells. Regarding the study as a whole: Generally, naive subsets came out with larger estimated richness than memory subsets.

In regard to this clone: Its antigen is unidentified.

The TCR comes from a man younger than 35 in good health. The specimen sequenced was naive CD8+ T cells sorted from blood. The chain links TRBV30 to TRBJ2-1, with D perhaps TRBD1 (6 bases). The CDR3 region is CALHHPQGHSPNEQFF. DNA of the CDR3: TGTGCCTTACACCATCCCCAGGGACATAGCCCCAATGAGCAGTTCTTC.